Listed below are T cell receptor beta chains from one sample, sequenced in a study of blood T cells in healthy people across ages. TCRdb passed the 5' RACE reads through MiXCR, listing each CDR3 protein once. The table lists just under 750,000 distinct CDR3 sequences, 22% of them singletons. Material for sequencing was blood. These receptors were collected from a man in his 70s in good health. Both conserved end residues are part of each CDR3. A D gene is named only where the DNA matches it firmly. Rows give clone size only sometimes, using once, few, many, or a class for an expanded clone.

V	D	length	J	size	CDR3	DNA
TRBV5-1	.	15	TRBJ2-1	few	CASISGSSSYNEQFF	TGCGCCAGCATATCGGGATCGAGCTCCTACAATGAGCAGTTCTTC
TRBV19	.	17	TRBJ1-1	.	CASSKRTLTFRNTEAFF	TGTGCCAGTAGCAAACGGACCCTCACTTTTAGGAACACTGAAGCTTTCTTT
TRBV9	.	13	TRBJ1-1	.	CASSVGWHTEAFF	TGTGCCAGCAGCGTAGGGTGGCACACTGAAGCTTTCTTT
TRBV7-9	TRBD1	14	TRBJ2-7	many	CASSSGQGRHEQYF	TGTGCCAGCAGCTCGGGACAGGGTCGCCACGAGCAGTACTTC
TRBV18	TRBD1	13	TRBJ2-7	.	CASSPDRGREQYF	TGTGCCAGCTCACCAGACAGGGGGAGGGAGCAGTACTTC
TRBV7-9	.	14	TRBJ2-7	few	CASSLALGSDEQYF	TGTGCCAGCAGCTTAGCGCTAGGGAGCGACGAGCAGTACTTC
TRBV29-1	TRBD2	14	TRBJ2-3	.	CSVEGLAGRDTQYF	TGCAGCGTTGAGGGGCTAGCGGGGAGAGATACGCAGTATTTT
TRBV7-2	TRBD1	16	TRBJ2-5	.	CASSGTTGVGQETQYF	TGTGCCAGCAGCGGGACGACAGGGGTGGGCCAAGAGACCCAGTACTTC
TRBV12-3/TRBV12-4	.	12	TRBJ1-4	few	CAGSDRREKLFF	TGTGCCGGCAGCGACAGGAGGGAAAAACTGTTTTTT
TRBV7-9	TRBD1	11	TRBJ2-4	.	CASSLGQGQYF	TGTGCCAGCAGCTTAGGACAGGGGCAGTACTTC
TRBV2	.	15	TRBJ1-3	few	CASRVGVASGNTIYF	TGTGCCAGCCGTGTCGGGGTCGCCTCTGGAAACACCATATATTTT
TRBV20-1	.	11	TRBJ2-5	.	CSPRGVETQYF	TGCAGTCCCAGGGGGGTCGAGACCCAGTACTTC
TRBV10-3	.	14	TRBJ2-1	.	CAISHAGEYNEQFF	TGTGCCATCTCGCACGCAGGGGAGTACAATGAGCAGTTCTTC
TRBV21-1	.	15	TRBJ2-3	.	CASSPDGTGTDTQYF	TGTGCCAGCAGCCCCGATGGGACAGGCACAGATACGCAGTATTTT
TRBV10-3	TRBD2	14	TRBJ2-7	.	CAISLAGASYEQYF	TGTGCCATCAGTTTAGCGGGGGCCTCCTACGAGCAGTACTTC
TRBV24-1	TRBD2	16	TRBJ2-3	.	CATSDLLSTSGGTQYF	TGTGCCACCAGTGATTTGCTATCGACTAGCGGTGGGACGCAGTATTTT
TRBV12-3/TRBV12-4	.	14	TRBJ2-3	many	CASTLMGGPDTQYF	TGTGCCAGCACTTTAATGGGGGGGCCTGATACGCAGTATTTT
TRBV29-1	.	11	TRBJ1-2	.	CSVEERRGYTF	TGCAGCGTTGAAGAACGTCGTGGCTACACCTTC
TRBV6-6	TRBD2	13	TRBJ2-5	few	CASSIGTSETQYF	TGTGCCAGCAGCATAGGGACTAGCGAGACCCAGTACTTC
TRBV11-2	TRBD2	17	TRBJ2-3	few	CASSLDPTGGSTDTQYF	TGTGCCAGCAGCTTAGATCCGACGGGGGGAAGCACAGATACGCAGTATTTT
TRBV28	.	12	TRBJ2-3	.	CASRDRENTQYF	TGTGCCAGCAGAGACCGAGAAAATACGCAGTATTTT
TRBV12-3/TRBV12-4	.	14	TRBJ1-4	few	CASSPRRIAGELFF	TGTGCCAGCAGTCCTCGACGTATAGCCGGGGAACTGTTTTTT
TRBV6-2/TRBV6-3	TRBD2	14	TRBJ2-5	.	CASSPFTSDETQYF	TGTGCCAGCAGTCCCTTTACTAGCGACGAGACCCAGTACTTC
TRBV12-3/TRBV12-4	.	13	TRBJ2-3	many	CASSSSGLDTQYF	TGTGCCAGCAGTTCGTCGGGCTTGGATACGCAGTATTTT
TRBV18	TRBD1	15	TRBJ1-4	.	CASSPDRGATEKLFF	TGTGCCAGCTCACCGGACAGGGGAGCCACTGAAAAACTGTTTTTT
TRBV20-1	.	16	TRBJ2-3	.	CSARDIQQGPTDTQYF	TGCAGTGCTAGGGACATTCAGCAAGGCCCCACAGATACGCAGTATTTT
TRBV19	.	12	TRBJ1-1	.	CASSFLGSVAFF	TGTGCCAGTAGTTTTCTCGGCTCGGTAGCTTTCTTT
TRBV5-1	TRBD2	16	TRBJ2-5	.	CASSTTSGSYQETQYF	TGCGCCAGCAGCACAACTAGCGGGTCTTACCAAGAGACCCAGTACTTC
TRBV21-1	.	17	TRBJ2-2	few	CASSTSGTTEITGELFF	TGTGCCAGCAGCACTTCCGGGACGACGGAAATCACCGGGGAGCTGTTTTTT
TRBV7-2	.	14	TRBJ1-2	.	CASSRQKGPQGYTF	TGTGCCAGCAGCCGGCAGAAAGGTCCGCAGGGCTACACCTTC
TRBV5-1	.	12	TRBJ2-3	.	CASAGLGNTQYF	TGCGCCAGCGCAGGGTTGGGAAATACGCAGTATTTT
TRBV28	.	17	TRBJ2-1	.	CASKESGPSVGYNEQFF	TGTGCCAGTAAAGAGTCCGGACCTTCTGTTGGCTACAATGAGCAGTTCTTC
TRBV20-1	.	13	TRBJ2-1	.	CSARGPLVHEQFF	TGCAGTGCTAGAGGCCCATTGGTCCATGAGCAGTTCTTC
TRBV19	TRBD2	15	TRBJ2-1	.	CASKGLAGGYNEQFF	TGTGCCAGTAAGGGACTAGCGGGGGGGTACAATGAGCAGTTCTTC
TRBV18	.	13	TRBJ2-7	many	CASSVSGDHEQYF	TGTGCCAGCTCAGTCTCAGGGGACCACGAGCAGTACTTC
TRBV20-1	.	12	TRBJ1-6	many	CSATRQNSPLHF	TGCAGTGCTACCAGGCAGAATTCACCCCTCCACTTT
TRBV7-9	.	11	TRBJ2-1	.	CASSLEQQQFF	TGTGCCAGCAGCTTAGAACAGCAGCAGTTCTTC
TRBV7-2	.	15	TRBJ1-5	.	CASSFRAGNDQPQHF	TGTGCCAGCAGCTTTCGGGCGGGGAACGATCAGCCCCAGCATTTT
TRBV5-1	.	13	TRBJ2-7	many	CASSLQQRYEQYF	TGCGCCAGCAGCTTGCAACAGCGATACGAGCAGTACTTC
TRBV7-8	.	16	TRBJ1-3	few	CASSSRMGATGNTIYF	TGTGCCAGCAGCTCAAGAATGGGGGCGACTGGAAACACCATATATTTT
TRBV7-6	.	13	TRBJ1-5	.	CASSRTEDQPQHF	TGTGCCAGCAGCCGTACGGAAGATCAGCCCCAGCATTTT
TRBV2	.	17	TRBJ1-5	few	CASSGSGGGKIAQPQHF	TGTGCCAGCAGTGGATCCGGAGGGGGAAAAATCGCTCAGCCCCAGCATTTT
TRBV29-1	TRBD2	15	TRBJ2-3	.	CSVGLAGSAGDTQYF	TGCAGCGTTGGACTAGCGGGATCCGCAGGAGATACGCAGTATTTT
TRBV10-3	TRBD1	12	TRBJ2-5	.	CAIKGTGETQYF	TGTGCCATCAAGGGGACAGGGGAGACCCAGTACTTC
TRBV15	.	15	TRBJ2-1	.	CATSRIRTTINEQFF	TGTGCCACCAGCCGTATTCGGACTACCATCAATGAGCAGTTCTTC
TRBV7-6	TRBD1	15	TRBJ1-6	.	CASSPLRGQGAPLHF	TGTGCCAGCAGCCCCCTACGTGGACAGGGAGCACCCCTCCACTTT
TRBV7-2	.	16	TRBJ2-3	few	CASSLGGLAYTDTQYF	TGTGCCAGCAGCTTAGGTGGCCTAGCGTACACAGATACGCAGTATTTT
TRBV5-1	.	15	TRBJ2-3	.	CASSSGTAITDTQYF	TGCGCCAGCAGCTCCGGGACTGCCATCACAGATACGCAGTATTTT
TRBV12-3/TRBV12-4	.	14	TRBJ2-3	few	CASSDGASADTQYF	TGTGCCAGCTCCGATGGGGCTAGCGCAGATACGCAGTATTTT
TRBV21-1	.	15	TRBJ2-3	.	CASSKGRQGTDTQYF	TGTGCCAGCAGCAAAGGGCGACAGGGAACAGATACGCAGTATTTT
TRBV9	.	14	TRBJ2-5	.	CASSVTSNQETQYF	TGTGCCAGCAGCGTAACCAGCAACCAAGAGACCCAGTACTTC
TRBV3-1	.	17	TRBJ1-1	few	CASSQDRTPQQNTEAFF	TGTGCCAGCAGCCAAGATCGAACCCCGCAACAGAACACTGAAGCTTTCTTT
TRBV3-1	TRBD2	16	TRBJ2-1	.	CASSQASGDQYNGQFF	TGTGCCAGCAGCCAAGCTAGCGGGGACCAATACAATGGGCAGTTCTTC
TRBV3-1	.	13	TRBJ1-4	many	CASSQNTFEKLFF	TGTGCCAGCAGCCAGAACACCTTTGAAAAACTGTTTTTT